Below are 14 T cell receptor beta chains sequenced from a single sample in a study of shared clonotypes between healthy human individuals. Sequencing was performed with immunoSEQ multiplex PCR; in TCRdb, only in-frame clones are kept and a portion is missing. The sample yields about 700,000 clones, 92% seen once. Naive CD8 cells lacked CD45RO, underwent positive selection for CCR7 and left out terminally differentiated effector memory CD45RA+ cells. The sample consisted of naive CD8+ T cells sorted from blood. These receptors were obtained from a man younger than 40 in good health.

This clone was detected a few times. A much more abundant neighbour one base away suggests this may be a read error. The chain employs TRBV7-9 and TRBJ2-7; no definite D call. CDR3 length equals 11 residues. Germline values: CDR1 SEHNR, CDR2 FQNEAQ (reference sequence). V gave up 1 base and J gave up 6 bases, with 4 bases separating them. The CDR3 nucleotides are TGTGCCAGCAGCTTAGGGGTCGAGCAGTACTTC. This sequence encodes CASSLGVEQYF. The entire variable domain, with the rest obtained from reference TRBV7-9 and TRBJ2-7, is as follows: DTGVSQNPRHKITKRGQNVTFRCDPISEHNRLYWYRQTLGQGPEFLTYFQNEAQLEKSRLLSDRFSAERPKGSFSTLEIQRTEQGDSAMYLCASSLGVEQYFGPGTRLTVT.

This clone was detected only once. This sequence joins TRBV2 and TRBJ2-2, with D perhaps matching TRBD2 (5 bases). The germline V gene has CDR1 SNHLY and CDR2 FYNNEI. The CDR3 loop spans 18 amino acids. V was pared by 10 bases and J by 3 bases, with 27 bases between. The CDR3 coding sequence is TGTGCCAACACACCCGGACTGGCGAGCGGAAGGGACACCGGGGAGCTGTTTTTT. Translating gives CANTPGLASGRDTGELFF.

This chain connects TRBV7-2 to TRBJ2-5; 11 bases match TRBD1. The germline V gene has CDR1 SGHTA and CDR2 FQGNSA. V gave up 4 bases and J gave up 1 base; unmatched junction bases: 5. This CDR3 has 16 amino acids. DNA of the CDR3: TGTGCCAGCAGCTCCCGGGACAGGGGGTTCCAAGAGACCCAGTACTTC. Translation gives CASSSRDRGFQETQYF.

This chain links TRBV5-6 with TRBJ1-4; TRBD1 matches at 8 bases. V dropped 4 bases and J dropped 6; count of bases not matched to a gene: 14. CDR1 and CDR2 (germline): SGHDT, YYEEEE. The CDR3 is made up of 17 amino acids. CDR3 sequence reads: CASSPMDWTGKDEKLFF. The CDR3 nucleotides read TGTGCCAGCAGCCCTATGGATTGGACAGGGAAGGATGAAAAACTGTTTTTT.

V is TRBV27 and J is TRBJ2-7; D may correspond to TRBD1 or TRBD2 (5 bases each). CDR3 length: 13 residues. Trimming took 9 bases from V and 1 from J, leaving 13 bases between them. Germline-derived CDR1 and CDR2 are MNHEY and SMNVEV (reference sequence). Here the CDR3 reads CASAGTASYEQYF. The CDR3 bases are TGTGCCAGTGCCGGGACCGCTTCCTACGAGCAGTACTTC.

The chain has TRBV10-3 and TRBJ2-5, with D unclear. The germline gives CDR1 ENHRY, CDR2 SYGVKD. Trimming stripped 3 bases from V and 5 bases from J, with 4 bases between. The CDR3 totals 11 residues. CDR3 DNA sequence: TGTGCCATCAGTGATAGGGAGACCCAGTACTTC. Translated: CAISDRETQYF.

This clone was seen only once. The CDR3 sequence is CAWRPDRWDRTSGSRQQFF. CDR3 sequence (DNA): TGTGCCTGGAGGCCTGACAGATGGGATCGGACTAGCGGGAGTCGACAGCAGTTCTTC. The chain has TRBV30 and TRBJ2-1; TRBD2 aligns across 13 bases. The germline V gene has CDR1 GTSNPN and CDR2 SVGIG (reference sequence). CDR3 length: 19 amino acids. Trimming cost V 3 bases and J 11 bases; bases outside gene matches: 22.

Concerning this clone: Sequence at one end of the junction differs from germline and may be a read error. The genes are TRBV27 and TRBJ1-2; TRBD1 is a possible D gene (5 bases). This CDR3 spans 13 amino acids. CDR1 and CDR2 from the germline V gene are MNHEY and SMNVEV (reference sequence). The CDR3 loop is CASSLSGPRGYTF. The CDR3 nucleotides read TGTGCCAGCAGTCTATCAGGGCCGAGGGGCTACACCTTC.

This rearrangement joins TRBV5-1 to TRBJ1-1; D not certain. The germline V and J ends were trimmed by 3 bases and 7 bases, with 16 bases remaining between them. Per the germline V gene, CDR1 is SGHRS and CDR2 is YFSETQ. The CDR3 extends over 14 amino acids. CDR3 sequence: CASSSVAGDNEAFF. CDR3 bases: TGCGCCAGCAGCTCAGTAGCAGGAGATAATGAAGCTTTCTTT.

This sequence joins TRBV13 and TRBJ2-1; tentative D call: TRBD2 (6 bases). From germline, CDR1 is PRHDT and CDR2 FYEKMQ (reference sequence). Trimming took 0 bases from V and 3 from J, leaving 9 bases between them. CDR3 size: 15 residues. CDR3 nucleotide sequence: TGTGCCAGCAGCTTAGGGCTAGCGCGCTACAATGAGCAGTTCTTC. Residues: CASSLGLARYNEQFF.

In its sample, this clone was seen once. The V and J genes are TRBV11-3 and TRBJ2-5; 7 bases fit TRBD1. V lost 5 bases to trimming and J lost 0 bases; unmatched junction nucleotides: 3. CDR1 SGHNT and CDR2 YENEEA come from the germline V gene. The CDR3 extends over 14 amino acids. DNA for the CDR3: TGTGCCAGCAGCCCGACAGGGAACCAAGAGACCCAGTACTTC. Its translation is CASSPTGNQETQYF.

This sequence joins TRBV6-5 and TRBJ2-3; 7 nucleotides agree with TRBD2. Germline CDR1 and CDR2: MNHEY and SVGAGI. The CDR3 has 14 residues. The V and J ends lost 2 bases and 4 bases, in that order; junction bases with no gene match: 3. In DNA, the CDR3 is TGTGCCAGCAGTTACACTAGCGCCCCAGATACGCAGTATTTT. It specifies CASSYTSAPDTQYF.

The chain employs TRBV19 and TRBJ2-3; D possibly matches TRBD1 or TRBD2 (5 bases each). Trimming removed 5 bases from V and 0 bases from J, with 12 bases in between. Per germline, CDR1 LNHDA and CDR2 SQIVND (reference sequence). CDR3 length equals 15 residues. CDR3 bases: TGTGCCAGTAGTCCGGGACCCGCTAGCACAGATACGCAGTATTTT. It codes for CASSPGPASTDTQYF.

The chain couples TRBV5-6 to TRBJ2-1; D remains unclear. Germline V gene lookup returns CDR1 SGHDT and CDR2 YYEEEE. V shed 0 bases and J shed 4 bases, with 8 bases lying between them. The CDR3 loop spans 14 amino acids. For the CDR3, the DNA is TGTGCCAGCAGCTTGGACTTTAAATACAATGAGCAGTTCTTC. Protein: CASSLDFKYNEQFF.